Listed below are T cell receptor beta chains from one sample, sequenced in a study of T-cell reconstitution after alpha-beta-depleted transplantation in children. TCRdb re-called the PCR reads through MiXCR, storing one row per CDR3 protein. The data hold 610,000 or so distinct CDR3 sequences, with 25% to 30% observed a single time. This sample comprised PBMCs, obtained before TCRalphabeta/CD19-depleted stem cell transplant. These receptors were obtained from a boy less than two years old with Wiskott-Aldrich syndrome, due to receive a stem cell transplant. Both conserved end residues are part of each CDR3. A D gene is named only where the DNA matches it firmly. Clone size is stated in some rows and not others, as once, few, many or a class when expanded.

TRBJ2-7,few,TRBD2,TRBV27,TGTGCCAGCAGGAAGCTGGTGGCGGGAGGCCACTCCTACGAGCAGTACTTC,CASRKLVAGGHSYEQYF
TRBJ1-1,few,-,TRBV29-1,TGCAGCGTTGGATTCAGACAGGCCCGGAGTGAAGCTTTCTTT,CSVGFRQARSEAFF
TRBJ1-5,few,-,TRBV20-1,TGCAGTGCTAGAGATCCCAGGGACCCTAGGCAGCCCCAGCATTTT,CSARDPRDPRQPQHF
TRBJ2-5,few,-,TRBV15,TGTGCCACCAGCAGTATAAAAACGTGGGAGACCCAGTACTTC,CATSSIKTWETQYF
TRBJ2-4,few,-,TRBV29-1,TGCAGCGTGGGGTCGAGAGCCAAAAACATTCAGTACTTC,CSVGSRAKNIQYF
TRBJ2-1,-,-,TRBV5-1,TGCGCCAGCAGCTTGGATGCGGGGGCGACTTTCTACAATGAGCAGTTCTTC,CASSLDAGATFYNEQFF
TRBJ2-5,-,TRBD2,TRBV10-3,TGTGCCATCAGGCGGGAGGGCGGCGAGACCCAGTACTTC,CAIRREGGETQYF
TRBJ2-7,-,TRBD2,TRBV12-3/TRBV12-4,TGTGCCAGCTGTTTATTGTTCGGGACTAGCGGAGAACTTTACGAGCAGTACTTC,CASCLLFGTSGELYEQYF
TRBJ2-3,-,-,TRBV10-3,TGTGCCATCAGCCACCCCGGATCGGAGGACACAGATACGCAGTATTTT,CAISHPGSEDTDTQYF
TRBJ2-1,-,TRBD2,TRBV10-3,TGTGCCATCAGTCTTACTAGCGGGGATTACAATGAGCAGTTCTTC,CAISLTSGDYNEQFF
TRBJ2-1,-,-,TRBV5-1,TGCGCCAGCAGCTTGTGGGGGTCGAGCTCCTACAATGAGCAGTTCTTC,CASSLWGSSSYNEQFF
TRBJ2-7,-,TRBD1,TRBV20-1,TGCAGTGCTTGGGACAGCTCCTACGAGCAGTACTTC,CSAWDSSYEQYF
TRBJ2-7,-,TRBD1,TRBV5-1,TGCGCCAGCAGCCCACGGACAGGGTTAAACGAGCAGTACTTC,CASSPRTGLNEQYF
TRBJ2-2,-,TRBD2,TRBV28,TGTGCCAGCAGTTCCCAAGCCGGGACTAGTTTTTCCGGGGAGCTGTTTTTT,CASSSQAGTSFSGELFF
TRBJ2-3,-,-,TRBV7-3,TGTGCCAGCAGCTTAAATGGTAGGCGCCACACAGATACGCAGTATTTT,CASSLNGRRHTDTQYF
TRBJ2-1,-,TRBD2,TRBV24-1,TGTGCCACCAGTGATTTTTCGCTAGCGGGAGGGCCGTCTGAGCAGTTCTTC,CATSDFSLAGGPSEQFF
TRBJ2-6,once,TRBD1,TRBV28,TGTGCCAGCAGTTTCCTCGCGACAGGGACCGGGGCCAACGGCCTGACTTTC,CASSFLATGTGANGLTF
TRBJ2-3,few,-,TRBV20-1,TGCAGTGCTAGCGGGACTACAGATACGCAGTATTTT,CSASGTTDTQYF
TRBJ2-1,-,-,TRBV5-5,TGTGCCAGCAGCCGTTACAGCGCCAGGGAGCAGTTCTTC,CASSRYSAREQFF
TRBJ2-1,-,TRBD2,TRBV10-3,TGTGCCATCAAAGAACTAGCGGGAGGGTCTGAGCAGTTCTTC,CAIKELAGGSEQFF
TRBJ2-1,few,-,TRBV27,TGTGCCAGCAGCCTCAGGTGGCGGGAAGGTTACAATGAGCAGTTCTTC,CASSLRWREGYNEQFF
TRBJ2-5,few,-,TRBV5-1,TGCGCCAGCAGCTTTGCGGGACCAGGGGAAGAGACCCAGTACTTC,CASSFAGPGEETQYF
TRBJ1-2,few,-,TRBV14,TGTGCCAGCAGCCCCAAGGCCCGGGCCTCATATGGCTACACCTTC,CASSPKARASYGYTF
TRBJ2-2,-,-,TRBV5-1,TGCGCCAGCAGCTTTGATCAGGGATCCACCGGGGAGCTGTTTTTT,CASSFDQGSTGELFF
TRBJ2-5,few,TRBD2,TRBV10-3,TGTGCCATCAGCCTTCGACTAGCGGACGGGGAGACCCAGTACTTC,CAISLRLADGETQYF
TRBJ2-1,few,TRBD2,TRBV11-2,TGTGCCAGCAGTTCGGGCTTGGGACTAGCGGGAGGTCTCCTCTACAATGAGCAGTTCTTC,CASSSGLGLAGGLLYNEQFF
TRBJ2-3,few,-,TRBV24-1,TGTGCCACCAGTGATCCCTCCGAATCCACAGATACGCAGTATTTT,CATSDPSESTDTQYF